Sequencing of this TCR beta chain was carried out in a study of blood T cell repertoires in COVID-19. As for the study in general: Collection of acute and convalescent COVID-19 samples took place in the United States, Italy and Spain.

This clone was picked up one time. Repertoires were generated with immunoSEQ multiplex PCR, while TCRdb's copy carries only in-frame clones and drops some. The sample gives 190,000 or so clones, around four fifths of which show up once; 6.9% is in the top ten. Deletions cut 1 base from V and 6 bases from J, with 12 bases between. CDR1 SGHAT and CDR2 FQNNGV come from the germline V gene. The CDR3 spans 15 residues. Specimen: peripheral blood. The origin of this receptor is a human donor with acute or convalescent COVID-19. The donor label of this sample is uncertain. The genes are TRBV11-2 and TRBJ2-2; D is perhaps TRBD1 (7 bases). This chain's CDR3 is CASSLGAGGPGELFF. In DNA, the CDR3 is TGTGCCAGCAGCTTAGGCGCAGGGGGGCCCGGGGAGCTGTTTTTT.